The 25 T cell receptor beta chains below come from one sample, sequenced in a study of OX40 agonist ivuxolimab in advanced cancers. Clones were sequenced by immunoSEQ multiplex PCR, and TCRdb holds only the in-frame ones, with some missing. The sample consists of some 94,000 clones, 95% to 97% of them appearing once. The input for sequencing was CD4+ or CD8+ T cells sorted from blood, taken in a trial of the OX40 agonist ivuxolimab. These receptors were obtained from an adult with an advanced solid tumor such as melanoma, head and neck, liver or kidney cancer.

This clone was picked up one time. This rearrangement joins TRBV7-2 to TRBJ1-5, with D possibly TRBD1 on 5 matching bases. There are 17 residues in the CDR3. The V gene lost 4 bases and the J gene lost 7 bases, with 23 bases spanning the gap. Germline V gene data show CDR1 as SGHTA and CDR2 as FQGNSA. The chain's CDR3 is CASSSPLEAGYNQPQHF. DNA of the CDR3: TGTGCCAGCAGCTCCCCTCTAGAGGCAGGGTATAACCAGCCCCAGCATTTT.

V is TRBV4-1 and J is TRBJ1-6; D is unresolved. The CDR3 consists of 15 residues. Looked up from germline, CDR1 is MGHRA and CDR2 is YSYEKL. Trimming stripped 0 bases from V and 7 bases from J, with 10 bases between. The CDR3 region is CASSQDTVENSPLHF. In DNA form, the CDR3 reads TGCGCCAGCAGCCAAGACACAGTAGAGAATTCACCCCTCCACTTT.

The count of this clone is one. The chain couples TRBV4-3 to TRBJ2-2; no clear D. Trimming took 0 bases from V and 10 from J, leaving 9 bases between them. This CDR3 is built from 13 residues. The germline V gene has CDR1 LGHNA and CDR2 YSLEER. CDR3 in DNA: TGCGCCAGCAGCCAAGACGGATGGTCGGAGCTGTTTTTT. It codes for CASSQDGWSELFF.

V gene TRBV27 combines with J gene TRBJ2-1; 14 positions agree with TRBD2. Germline V gene lookup returns CDR1 MNHEY and CDR2 SMNVEV (reference sequence). Trimming removed 6 bases from V and 6 bases from J; junction bases left unmatched: 4. CDR3 length: 15 residues. In DNA form, the CDR3 reads TGTGCCAGCAGAAGACTAGCGGGAGGGCCCAATGAGCAGTTCTTC. Its translation is CASRRLAGGPNEQFF.

The J gene is TRBJ1-6, the V gene TRBV21-1; TRBD1 was called by the table and not checked on the DNA. TRBV21-1 is marked as a pseudogene. The CDR3 is 18 residues long. Here the CDR3 DNA reads TGTGCCAGCAGCAAAAGGGGGGACAGGGAAGGCTATAATTCACCCCTCCACTTT. Its translation is CASSKRGDREGYNSPLHF.

CDR3 residues: CAINRQRANYGYTF. In DNA form, the CDR3 reads TGTGCCATCAACCGACAGAGAGCTAACTATGGCTACACCTTC. V and J are TRBV10-3 and TRBJ1-2, with TRBD1 as a possible D gene (5 bases). CDR1 is ENHRY, CDR2 SYGVKD, per germline. The CDR3 has 14 residues. Deletions cut 7 bases from V and 0 bases from J, with 12 bases between.

J is TRBJ2-1 and V is TRBV7-3; the match to TRBD2 covers 12 bases. The ends lost 5 bases at V and 9 bases at J; junction bases unmatched: 8. This CDR3 spans 15 amino acids. Germline CDR1 reads SGHTA; CDR2 reads FQGTGA. The CDR3 here is CASSPLAGGGSEQFF. CDR3 DNA: TGTGCCAGCAGCCCGCTAGCGGGAGGGGGGAGTGAGCAGTTCTTC.

This chain joins TRBV5-1 and TRBJ2-1, with D unclear. Looked up from germline, CDR1 is SGHRS and CDR2 is YFSETQ. CDR3 size: 13 residues. V lost 4 bases and J lost 5, with 10 bases in between. The CDR3: CASSPLLDNEQFF. CDR3 sequence (DNA): TGCGCCAGCAGCCCTCTTCTGGACAATGAGCAGTTCTTC.

DNA of the CDR3: TGTGCCAGTAGTATAGACACTGGGCAGAAAGAGACCCAGTACTTC. As protein: CASSIDTGQKETQYF. The rearrangement uses TRBV19 and TRBJ2-5; D is unclear. The CDR3 is 15 residues long. The V and J ends lost 0 bases and 3 bases respectively, with 11 bases between them. Germline assignment: CDR1 LNHDA and CDR2 SQIVND (reference sequence).

This chain links TRBV4-2 with TRBJ1-4; 8 positions match TRBD1. Germline-derived CDR1 and CDR2 are LGHNA and YNFKEQ. This CDR3 spans 15 amino acids. Germline trimming cut 5 bases from V and 4 bases from J; bases unmatched to any gene: 6. CDR3 amino acids: CASSGRQGNNEKLFF. For the CDR3, the DNA is TGTGCCAGCAGCGGACGACAGGGGAATAATGAAAAACTGTTTTTT.

This chain connects TRBV19 to TRBJ1-2; TRBD1 matches at 10 bases. J lost 8 bases, V lost 7 bases, and 10 bases had no gene match. CDR3 length: 14 amino acids. Germline values: CDR1 LNHDA, CDR2 SQIVND (reference sequence). The CDR3 sequence: CASTPTGGLRGYTF. The CDR3 bases are TGTGCCAGTACCCCGACAGGGGGCCTTCGGGGCTACACCTTC.

The J gene is TRBJ2-2, the V gene TRBV2; D remains ambiguous. The germline V gene encodes CDR1 SNHLY and CDR2 FYNNEI. V was cut by 7 bases and J by 6 bases, with 6 bases left in between. The CDR3 is 11 amino acids. DNA of the CDR3: TGTGCCAGCACCGATTCCGGGGAGCTGTTTTTT. This encodes CASTDSGELFF.

This clone was picked up one time. The J gene is TRBJ2-3, the V gene TRBV9; 8 bases are shared with TRBD1. Germline V gives CDR1 SGDLS, CDR2 YYNGEE. The trim removed 4 bases at V and 5 bases at J, leaving 12 bases unmatched. This CDR3 is 16 amino acids long. CDR3 sequence: CASSTSVTGDKDTQYF. DNA of the CDR3: TGTGCCAGCAGCACATCCGTGACAGGGGATAAAGATACGCAGTATTTT.

V usage is TRBV29-1 and J usage is TRBJ2-3, with 9 bases that match TRBD1. Trimming at V came to 7 bases and at J to 6 bases, leaving 14 bases not matched to a gene. The CDR3 is 15 residues long. CDR1 and CDR2 (germline): SQVTM, ANQGSEA. CDR3 sequence: CSARDRALPKDTQYF. CDR3 bases: TGCAGCGCAAGGGACAGGGCTCTACCTAAGGATACGCAGTATTTT.

V and J are TRBV5-6 and TRBJ1-1; D may be TRBD1 (5 bases). This CDR3 contains 18 residues. Germline V lookup: CDR1 SGHDT, CDR2 YYEEEE. Trimming removed 1 base from V and 0 bases from J, with 19 bases in between. The CDR3 sequence is CASSLRAGTPFMNTEAFF. As DNA, the CDR3 is TGTGCCAGCAGCTTGAGGGCAGGGACTCCCTTTATGAACACTGAAGCTTTCTTT.

Here the CDR3 reads CASSDLNTEAFF. The CDR3 bases are TGTGCCAGCAGTGACCTAAACACTGAAGCTTTCTTT. This rearrangement joins TRBV25-1 to TRBJ1-1; no definite D call. Trimming left V 3 bases short and J 2 bases short, with 4 bases between. This CDR3 has 12 amino acids. Germline V lookup: CDR1 MGHDK, CDR2 SYGVNS.

This clone has a single count. The V and J genes are TRBV5-4 and TRBJ2-3; maybe TRBD2 (6 bases). The CDR3 consists of 13 residues. Germline V CDR1 and CDR2: SGHNT, YYREEE (reference sequence). The germline V and J ends were trimmed by 4 bases and 4 bases, with 10 bases remaining between them. In nucleotides, the CDR3 is TGTGCCAGCAGCCCCGGGACTGCAGATACGCAGTATTTT. This sequence encodes CASSPGTADTQYF.

V gene TRBV7-9 combines with J gene TRBJ2-5; 7 positions agree with TRBD2. Trimming cost V 1 base and J 9 bases; bases outside gene matches: 5. Germline CDR1 is SEHNR and CDR2 is FQNEAQ (reference sequence). The length of the CDR3 is 13 residues. The CDR3 sequence: CASSLEEGRAQYF. In DNA form, the CDR3 reads TGTGCCAGCAGCTTAGAGGAGGGGAGGGCCCAGTACTTC.

This chain joins TRBV5-1 and TRBJ2-5; D unresolved. Trimming took off 0 bases at V and 5 bases at J, with 2 bases between the two ends. The CDR3 length is 11 residues. CDR1 SGHRS and CDR2 YFSETQ come from the germline V gene. CDR3 in amino acids: CASSLEETQYF. The DNA of the CDR3 is TGCGCCAGCAGCTTGGAGGAGACCCAGTACTTC.

The genes are TRBV4-3 and TRBJ2-7; no clear D gene. V shed 0 bases and J shed 4 bases, with 13 bases lying between them. Germline V lookup: CDR1 LGHNA, CDR2 YSLEER. The CDR3 sequence is 15 residues long. CDR3: CASSQDSYPPYEQYF. In nucleotides, the CDR3 is TGCGCCAGCAGCCAAGATAGCTACCCTCCTTACGAGCAGTACTTC.

This clone appeared once. V and J are TRBV27 and TRBJ2-7; possible D gene TRBD1, 5 bases. CDR3 length: 15 residues. Trimming took off 6 bases at V and 4 bases at J, with 19 bases between the two ends. Germline assignment: CDR1 MNHEY and CDR2 SMNVEV (reference sequence). The CDR3 nucleotides are TGTGCCAGCAGCCCCAGGGCAGCAAACCCGTACGAGCAGTACTTC. Translating it yields CASSPRAANPYEQYF.

The chain employs TRBV7-9 and TRBJ2-2; TRBD2 matches at 8 bases. The CDR3 sequence is 15 residues long. The ends lost 0 bases at V and 6 bases at J; junction bases unmatched: 3. From germline, CDR1 is SEHNR and CDR2 FQNEAQ (reference sequence). CDR3 loop: CASSLAGTSAGELFF. DNA for the CDR3: TGTGCCAGCAGCTTAGCCGGGACTAGTGCCGGGGAGCTGTTTTTT.

The CDR3 coding sequence is TGTGCCAGCAGTTCCGGGACAGGGGGCTACGAGCAGTACTTC. It translates to CASSSGTGGYEQYF. This chain joins TRBV27 and TRBJ2-7; 11 bases fit TRBD1. Unmatched junction bases numbered 2, after V lost 4 bases and J lost 3 bases. This CDR3 has 14 amino acids. Germline V CDR1 and CDR2: MNHEY, SMNVEV (reference sequence).

The V gene is TRBV19, the J gene TRBJ2-2, with TRBD1 identical over 10 bases. V trimming: 3 bases; J trimming: 5 bases; junction bases outside the gene matches: 3. The CDR3 consists of 15 residues. CDR1 LNHDA and CDR2 SQIVND come from the germline V gene (reference sequence). CDR3 residues: CASSMDRGETGELFF. In DNA, the CDR3 is TGTGCCAGTAGTATGGACAGGGGGGAAACCGGGGAGCTGTTTTTT.

The chain has TRBV7-9 and TRBJ1-6; D not certain. Germline V gives CDR1 SEHNR, CDR2 FQNEAQ (reference sequence). The germline V and J ends were trimmed by 5 bases and 10 bases, with 21 bases remaining between them. The CDR3 totals 16 residues. The chain's CDR3 is CASSPEMVNMDSPLHF. The CDR3 region has the DNA TGTGCCAGCAGCCCTGAGATGGTCAATATGGACTCACCCCTCCACTTT.